Shown below are 24 T cell receptor beta chains from a single sample sequenced in a study of T-cell memory formation after mild COVID-19. TCRdb itself ran the 5' RACE reads through MiXCR, one entry per CDR3 protein. The table has roughly 200,000 distinct CDR3 sequences, 9% to 10% seen once; the top ten hold roughly 4%. Sequenced: PBMCs or a T cell subset sorted from them (not recorded which). The receptors were gathered from a man aged 18 to 29 who had mild COVID-19 (a few samples of this study predate the infection). Cell type and time point are not known.

This clonotype was counted only a few times. The CDR3: CASRKTAGVGYGYTF. CDR3 in DNA: TGTGCCAGCAGGAAAACGGCCGGGGTCGGCTATGGCTACACCTTC. The V call is TRBV6-5, the J call TRBJ1-2; no firm D call. This CDR3 has 15 amino acids. The V and J ends lost 6 bases and 4 bases respectively, with 18 bases between them. The germline CDR1 and CDR2 sequences are MNHEY and SVGAGI.

This clonotype was seen many times. The chain recombines TRBV6-5 with TRBJ1-3; weak D call: TRBD1 (5 bases). The V end was cut by 2 bases, the J end by 9 bases, with 11 bases between. CDR3 length: 13 amino acids. The germline CDR1 and CDR2 sequences are MNHEY and SVGAGI. CDR3 region: CASSYGRAGTIYF. In nucleotides, the CDR3 is TGTGCCAGCAGTTACGGCAGGGCTGGCACCATATATTTT.

The rearrangement links TRBV18 to TRBJ1-6; 8 positions match TRBD1. Germline assignment: CDR1 KGHSH and CDR2 LQKENI. Losses at the gene ends were 4 bases for V and 5 bases for J; bases not matched to a gene: 1. CDR3 length equals 14 residues. The CDR3 DNA reads TGTGCCAGCTCACGGACAGGGAATAATTCACCCCTCCACTTT. This translates into CASSRTGNNSPLHF.

This clonotype was seen more than once but under ten times. The genes are TRBV9 and TRBJ2-3; 15 bases are shared with TRBD2. Germline CDR1 is SGDLS and CDR2 is YYNGEE. V was clipped by 2 bases and J by 0 bases; unmatched bases: 4. This CDR3 has 18 amino acids. CDR3: CASSVGLAGGLSTDTQYF. CDR3 nucleotides: TGTGCCAGCAGCGTCGGACTAGCGGGGGGGCTTAGCACAGATACGCAGTATTTT. Using reference TRBV9 and TRBJ2-3 for the parts outside the CDR3, the full variable domain is DSGVTQTPKHLITATGQRVTLRCSPRSGDLSVYWYQQSLDQGLQFLIQYYNGEERAKGNILERFSAQQFPDLHSELNLSSLELGDSALYFCASSVGLAGGLSTDTQYFGPGTRLTVL.

The chain carries TRBV20-1 and TRBJ2-5, with D unresolved. Germline V CDR1 and CDR2: DFQATT, SNEGSKA (reference sequence). V was trimmed by 3 bases and J by 6 bases, leaving 11 bases between them. The CDR3 extends over 12 amino acids. In DNA form, the CDR3 reads TGCAGTGCTAGTAGGCCCTTGAAGACCCAGTACTTC. Its protein product is CSASRPLKTQYF.

The CDR3 is CASSRAPGTGELFF. The CDR3, as DNA: TGTGCCAGCAGCCGGGCCCCGGGCACCGGGGAGCTGTTTTTT. This chain links TRBV13 with TRBJ2-2, with D unclear. This CDR3 region has 14 residues. V was shortened by 5 bases and J by 4 bases, with 11 bases between the two germline ends. Germline CDR1 PRHDT, CDR2 FYEKMQ (reference sequence).

The table lists this clonotype with a few counts. The chain is built from TRBV3-1 and TRBJ2-3, with D perhaps TRBD2 (7 bases). CDR1 LGHDT and CDR2 YNNKEL come from the germline V gene (reference sequence). V lost 0 bases and J lost 7, with 14 bases in between. The CDR3 is 15 residues long. CDR3 nucleotide sequence: TGTGCCAGCAGCCAAGATCGAAGGGGGGGAAATACGCAGTATTTT. It specifies CASSQDRRGGNTQYF.

The sample holds a few counts of this clonotype. The chain links TRBV7-2 to TRBJ1-3; TRBD1 is a possible D gene (5 bases). The germline gives CDR1 SGHTA, CDR2 FQGNSA. This CDR3 has 15 amino acids. Trimming cost V 3 bases and J 4 bases, with 13 bases left between them. The DNA for the CDR3 is TGTGCCAGCAGCTTCGCAGGGCGCCTCGGAAACACCATATATTTT. Translated: CASSFAGRLGNTIYF.

The chain has TRBV24-1 and TRBJ1-5; maybe TRBD1 (5 bases). CDR3 length: 14 amino acids. Germline CDR1 reads KGHDR; CDR2 reads SFDVKD. Trimming cost V 10 bases and J 6 bases, with 18 bases left between them. This CDR3 reads CATGEGRSSQPQHF. The CDR3 DNA reads TGTGCCACGGGGGAGGGTCGCTCGAGTCAGCCCCAGCATTTT.

The chain has TRBV7-2 and TRBJ1-6; D not certain. CDR1 SGHTA and CDR2 FQGNSA come from the germline V gene. Trimming stripped 2 bases from V and 10 bases from J, with 9 bases between. The CDR3 is 13 amino acids. DNA of the CDR3: TGTGCCAGCAGCTTAAGTGTTCCGTCACCCCTCCACTTT. Protein sequence: CASSLSVPSPLHF.

This clonotype was seen only a few times. This chain joins TRBV7-8 and TRBJ2-3; D is undetermined. CDR3 size: 14 residues. Germline V gene lookup returns CDR1 SGHVS and CDR2 FQNEAQ. Trimming shortened V by 1 base and J by 4 bases, and 9 bases separated the two germline ends. CDR3 sequence reads: CASSLVEVSDTQYF. As DNA, the CDR3 is TGTGCCAGCAGCTTAGTAGAGGTTTCAGATACGCAGTATTTT. The full variable domain, completed using reference TRBV7-8 and TRBJ2-3, is GAGVSQSPRYKVAKRGQDVALRCDPISGHVSLFWYQQALGQGPEFLTYFQNEAQLDKSGLPSDRFFAERPEGSVSTLKIQRTQQEDSAVYLCASSLVEVSDTQYFGPGTRLTVL.

This rearrangement joins TRBV7-9 to TRBJ1-1; unclear D gene. Per the germline V gene, CDR1 is SEHNR and CDR2 is FQNEAQ (reference sequence). Trimming removed 8 bases at V and 3 bases at J, with 13 bases between. The CDR3 consists of 13 residues. The CDR3 DNA sequence: TGTGCCAGCGTCGTGGTGACGGACACTGAAGCTTTCTTT. It codes for CASVVVTDTEAFF.

This clonotype has only a few counts. The chain joins TRBV30 to TRBJ2-3; D ambiguous. From germline, CDR1 is GTSNPN and CDR2 SVGIG (reference sequence). Trimming shortened V by 0 bases and J by 0 bases, and 13 bases separated the two germline ends. The CDR3 consists of 16 residues. The CDR3: CAWSVRTLASTDTQYF. Here the CDR3 DNA reads TGTGCCTGGAGTGTACGTACACTTGCTAGCACAGATACGCAGTATTTT.

This chain connects TRBV6-2 or TRBV6-3 to TRBJ2-5; a possible D gene is TRBD2 (5 bases). This CDR3 spans 12 amino acids. The germline V gene encodes CDR1 MNHEY and CDR2 SVGEGT. V dropped 10 bases and J dropped 0 bases, with 9 bases sitting between them. CDR3 nucleotide sequence: TGTGCCATACGGGAAAACCAAGAGACCCAGTACTTC. This gives the protein CAIRENQETQYF.

CDR3 sequence reads: CSIELRVRGYEQYF. As DNA, the CDR3 is TGCAGTATAGAACTCCGGGTCCGTGGATACGAGCAGTACTTC. The chain has TRBV20-1 and TRBJ2-7; D unresolved. V was pared by 8 bases and J by 4 bases, with 21 bases between. Germline-derived CDR1 and CDR2 are DFQATT and SNEGSKA (reference sequence). This CDR3 has 14 amino acids.

The chain combines TRBV19 with TRBJ2-1, with D possibly matching TRBD2 (6 bases). Germline CDR1 reads LNHDA; CDR2 reads SQIVND (reference sequence). The CDR3 spans 15 residues. V was trimmed by 5 bases and J by 9 bases, leaving 20 bases between them. This CDR3 reads CASSANLGRSGEQFF. CDR3 coding DNA: TGTGCCAGTAGTGCAAACTTAGGGAGGAGCGGTGAGCAGTTCTTC.

There are a few counts of this clonotype. The rearrangement joins TRBV19 to TRBJ2-4; the match to TRBD1 covers 7 bases. Losses at the gene ends were 4 bases for V and 7 bases for J; bases not matched to a gene: 13. This CDR3 is built from 16 residues. From germline, CDR1 is LNHDA and CDR2 SQIVND (reference sequence). In DNA form, the CDR3 reads TGTGCCAGTAGTACCACTCTAGGGCCACAGGGGAACATTCAGTACTTC. Amino acids: CASSTTLGPQGNIQYF.

The chain carries TRBV12-3 or TRBV12-4 and TRBJ2-2; no firm D call. The CDR3 has 15 amino acids. V lost 6 bases, J lost 1 base, and 12 bases lay in between. The CDR3 sequence is CASRSRSLNTGELFF. CDR3 coding DNA: TGTGCCAGCAGGTCTAGGAGTTTGAACACCGGGGAGCTGTTTTTT.

This clonotype was seen a single time. The chain uses TRBV30 and TRBJ2-3; D unclear. Trimming cost V 5 bases and J 4 bases, with 13 bases left between them. From germline, CDR1 is GTSNPN and CDR2 SVGIG (reference sequence). The CDR3 spans 13 residues. The CDR3 protein is CAWETSSADTQYF. CDR3 in DNA: TGTGCCTGGGAAACCTCGTCGGCAGATACGCAGTATTTT.

This clonotype has just a few counts. This chain joins TRBV7-9 and TRBJ2-5, with TRBD2 matching 11 bases. The V and J ends lost 5 bases and 1 base, in that order; junction bases with no gene match: 9. Germline V gene sequence: CDR1 SEHNR, CDR2 FQNEAQ (reference sequence). The CDR3 is 17 residues long. CDR3 sequence (DNA): TGTGCCAGCAGCGGAGCCTCTAGCGGGGGGACCCAAGAGACCCAGTACTTC. This codes for CASSGASSGGTQETQYF. Drawing the rest from reference TRBV7-9 and TRBJ2-5, the complete variable domain is DTGVSQNPRHKITKRGQNVTFRCDPISEHNRLYWYRQTLGQGPEFLTYFQNEAQLEKSRLLSDRFSAERPKGSFSTLEIQRTEQGDSAMYLCASSGASSGGTQETQYFGPGTRLLVL.

The J gene is TRBJ2-5, the V gene TRBV4-2, with D perhaps assigned TRBD1 or TRBD2 (5 bases each). Germline V gene data show CDR1 as LGHNA and CDR2 as YNFKEQ. The CDR3 extends over 16 amino acids. Trimming took off 2 bases at V and 0 bases at J, with 13 bases between the two ends. The CDR3 region has the DNA TGTGCCAGCAGCCAAAATTCCGGGGCACACCAAGAGACCCAGTACTTC. This translates into CASSQNSGAHQETQYF.

The chain couples TRBV2 to TRBJ1-1, with unresolved D. The CDR3 runs to 15 residues. V dropped 3 bases and J dropped 0 bases, with 11 bases sitting between them. Looked up from germline, CDR1 is SNHLY and CDR2 is FYNNEI. The CDR3 sequence: CASSDLWPMNTEAFF. The DNA of the CDR3 is TGTGCCAGCAGTGATCTCTGGCCGATGAACACTGAAGCTTTCTTT.

This clonotype has only a few counts. The V call is TRBV4-2, the J call TRBJ1-1, with TRBD1 as a possible D gene (6 bases). This CDR3 contains 15 residues. The germline V gene encodes CDR1 LGHNA and CDR2 YNFKEQ. V lost 0 bases and J 2 bases, leaving 10 bases between the germline ends. The CDR3 here is CASSQDNRVNTEAFF. The CDR3 DNA reads TGTGCCAGCAGCCAAGATAACAGGGTCAACACTGAAGCTTTCTTT.

Ten or more counts support this clonotype. The chain has TRBV6-2 or TRBV6-3 and TRBJ2-3, with 8 bases matching TRBD2. CDR1 and CDR2 (germline): MNHEY, SVGEGT. The CDR3 length is 17 residues. J was trimmed by 6 bases and V by 4 bases; bases with no gene match: 15. This CDR3 is CASSSFSGTSLGDTQYF. Written as DNA, the CDR3 is TGTGCCAGCAGTTCCTTTTCCGGGACTAGTCTTGGGGATACGCAGTATTTT.